The rows below give T cell receptor beta chains drawn from one sample of a study of OX40 agonist ivuxolimab in advanced cancers. Sequencing was performed with immunoSEQ multiplex PCR; in TCRdb, only in-frame clones are kept and a portion is missing. The table includes approximately 45,000 clones, around 94% detected once. Specimen: CD4+ or CD8+ T cells sorted from blood, collected in a trial of the OX40 agonist ivuxolimab. These receptor sequences come from an adult with an advanced solid tumor such as melanoma, head and neck, liver or kidney cancer. CDR3s leave out the opening cysteine and the closing phenylalanine or tryptophan. The order of the fields is CDR3 length, J gene, V gene, CDR3 protein.

18	TRBJ2-3	TRBV18	ASSPPPDSGRIPSTDTQY
12	TRBJ1-1	TRBV4-3	ASSQDDRAREAF
12	TRBJ1-2	TRBV5-6	ASSFLGGTYGYT
14	TRBJ2-7	TRBV13	ASSLGGRGPSYEQY
14	TRBJ2-5	TRBV10-1	ASSESLGTGWETQY
12	TRBJ1-5	TRBV28	ASSVGQGPQPQH
14	TRBJ2-4	TRBV7-9	ASSELAGGDKNIQY
12	TRBJ1-5	TRBV30	AWSVSGYGQPQH
18	TRBJ2-7	TRBV27	ASSSTSSPTPRKSSYEQY
13	TRBJ2-1	TRBV15	ATSSPRDSYNEQF
10	TRBJ2-5	TRBV9	ASSGPQETQY
13	TRBJ1-1	TRBV2	ASSERVGGFTEAF
12	TRBJ2-2	TRBV6-5	ASSYSRGTGELF
12	TRBJ1-5	TRBV30	AWSVGSSGQPQH
17	TRBJ2-3	TRBV29-1	SVVPRLAGGLRTTDTQY
12	TRBJ1-1	TRBV25-1	ASSPVGRHSEAF
13	TRBJ2-3	TRBV7-3	ASSQGRFSTDTQY
13	TRBJ2-7	TRBV5-8	ASSSRTSGSYEQY
14	TRBJ2-3	TRBV7-8	ASSLEAELSTDTQY
11	TRBJ2-7	TRBV27	ASSFGQGDEQY
12	TRBJ2-7	TRBV13	ASSPTGASYEQY
13	TRBJ2-7	TRBV27	ASSLRFGAFYEQY
10	TRBJ2-7	TRBV5-1	ASSSDRYEQY
17	TRBJ2-1	TRBV11-2	ASSFYYEKGLAGYNEQF
12	TRBJ2-2	TRBV30	AWSVRQGPGELF
9	TRBJ2-3	TRBV19	ASSFPDTQY
15	TRBJ2-7	TRBV28	ASSRRTGGLGVYEQY
12	TRBJ2-7	TRBV10-3	AISETSGSYEQY
13	TRBJ2-3	TRBV6-6	ASSYGGADTDTQY
14	TRBJ2-2	TRBV25-1	ASSDRVGLNTGELF
14	TRBJ2-1	TRBV5-6	ASSPGTGRLGNEQF
11	TRBJ1-1	TRBV25-1	ASSTGGVTEAF
13	TRBJ2-3	TRBV12-2	ASQRAGSCTDTQY
7	TRBJ2-5	TRBV9	ASGETQY
13	TRBJ2-7	TRBV5-6	ASRKGLPYSYEQY
12	TRBJ2-7	TRBV27	ASSLGLGLNEQY
13	TRBJ2-2	TRBV11-2	ASSLDPAGIGELF
16	TRBJ2-6	TRBV15	ATSRQGRALLGANVLT
13	TRBJ2-2	TRBV9	ASSVGSSSPGELF
12	TRBJ2-3	TRBV4-2	ASSQEWREDTQY
14	TRBJ1-3	TRBV7-9	ASSFLTGSSGNTIY
12	TRBJ2-3	TRBV5-1	ASSPLARPDTQY
12	TRBJ2-3	TRBV9	ASSVARVADTQY
11	TRBJ2-1	TRBV7-2	ASSLRQYNEQF
12	TRBJ1-1	TRBV4-1	ASSQELVNTEAF
14	TRBJ2-5	TRBV11-3	ASSLVLRAPQETQY
11	TRBJ2-2	TRBV7-6	ASSATPTGELF
13	TRBJ1-4	TRBV4-3	ASSQGTGGNEKLF
13	TRBJ2-5	TRBV5-5	ASSLVGGGGETQY
13	TRBJ2-7	TRBV5-6	ASSLGEIHSYEQY
12	TRBJ2-1	TRBV7-8	ASSLDPSGIGQF
15	TRBJ2-6	TRBV4-3	ASSQELVSSGANVLT
13	TRBJ2-2	TRBV10-3	AIRRGEPNTGELF
12	TRBJ1-3	TRBV15	ATSSRTEGNTIY
13	TRBJ2-7	TRBV5-4	ASSLEAGYSYEQY